The 24 T cell receptor beta chains below come from one sample, sequenced in a study of CXCR3-negative and CXCR3-positive naive CD8 T cells. UMI labels and 5' RACE were used to prepare the TRB cDNA libraries. TCRdb reprocessed the 5' RACE reads; each CDR3 protein has one entry and no DNA is given. Its table records 84,000 or so distinct CDR3 sequences. The sequenced sample was naive CXCR3- CD8+ T cells from blood. Indicated subset: CD45RO-CCR7+CD27+CD95- naive CD8+ T cells lacking CXCR3 (TNR3-). Receptors originate from a human donor in good health. Some clones in this sample may be carry-over from other donors' samples.

The V call is TRBV5-6, the J call TRBJ2-3. The germline V gene encodes CDR1 SGHDT and CDR2 YYEEEE. The CDR3 is 14 amino acids. CDR3 protein: CASSLDGGPDTQYF.

The chain is built from TRBV20-1 and TRBJ2-7. The CDR3 has 11 amino acids. Germline-derived CDR1 and CDR2 are DFQATT and SNEGSKA (reference sequence). CDR3: CSARDIPEQYF.

CDR3 protein: CASSPDLGLADTDTQYF. The chain couples TRBV7-3 to TRBJ2-3; TCRdb reports TRBD2, a call that lacks DNA to check it against. Germline CDR1 reads SGHTA; CDR2 reads FQGTGA. The CDR3 covers 17 residues.

The V call is TRBV4-2, the J call TRBJ2-7; TCRdb's assignment of TRBD1 cannot be checked, as there is no DNA. CDR1 LGHNA and CDR2 YNFKEQ come from the germline V gene. This CDR3 is built from 18 residues. This CDR3 is CASSQPVLGGTVNYEQYF.

The J gene is TRBJ2-7, the V gene TRBV7-3; TCRdb designates TRBD1, a call that cannot be tested without DNA. CDR1 is SGHTA, CDR2 FQGTGA, per germline. The length of the CDR3 is 15 residues. The CDR3: CASSSGQGSFDEQYF.

This chain uses TRBV7-6 with TRBJ2-1; no DNA is available, so the TRBD1 call from TCRdb remains unchecked. The CDR3 contains 13 residues. CDR1 SGHVS and CDR2 FNYEAQ come from the germline V gene. The CDR3 reads CASSTVGGGEQFF.

This rearrangement joins TRBV12-3 or TRBV12-4 to TRBJ2-5; TCRdb indicates TRBD1, and absent DNA this call remains unverified. The CDR3 has 12 residues. The CDR3: CASRGTQETQYF.

The chain joins TRBV2 to TRBJ2-2; TCRdb picks TRBD2, but there is no DNA to check that call. Per the germline V gene, CDR1 is SNHLY and CDR2 is FYNNEI. This CDR3 region has 17 residues. The CDR3: CASSRDGLEGNTGELFF.

The rearrangement joins TRBV7-6 to TRBJ1-1; the D gene TCRdb calls, TRBD1, cannot be checked with no DNA. In germline, CDR1 is SGHVS, CDR2 FNYEAQ. This CDR3 is 16 amino acids long. CDR3: CASSQPFEGMNTEAFF.

The chain joins TRBV11-3 to TRBJ2-4; TCRdb's assignment of TRBD2 cannot be checked, as there is no DNA. In germline, CDR1 is SGHNT, CDR2 YENEEA. This CDR3 spans 18 amino acids. CDR3 protein: CASSLSSGLAVAKNIQYF.

This sequence joins TRBV5-6 and TRBJ2-1; TCRdb indicates TRBD1, and absent DNA this call remains unverified. The CDR3 is 16 residues long. Germline V gene data show CDR1 as SGHDT and CDR2 as YYEEEE. The CDR3 region is CASSWAAGASYNEQFF.

The V call is TRBV24-1, the J call TRBJ2-1; TCRdb indicates TRBD2, and absent DNA this call remains unverified. The CDR3 length is 13 residues. Germline V lookup: CDR1 KGHDR, CDR2 SFDVKD. CDR3 in amino acids: CATSDLPGGEQFF.

The V gene is TRBV7-2, the J gene TRBJ2-1; TCRdb returns TRBD2, unconfirmable since there is no DNA. CDR1 and CDR2 from the germline V gene are SGHTA and FQGNSA. The CDR3 is made up of 16 amino acids. The CDR3 reads CASSSAPSGFHNEQFF.

The chain recombines TRBV6-1 with TRBJ2-7; lacking DNA, the TRBD1 call made by TCRdb goes unchecked. The CDR3 covers 15 residues. From germline, CDR1 is MNHNS and CDR2 SASEGT. CDR3 residues: CASSVPGQLSYEQYF.

The rearrangement links TRBV6-4 to TRBJ2-1; no DNA is available, so the TRBD1 call from TCRdb remains unchecked. The germline V gene encodes CDR1 MRHNA and CDR2 SNTAGT. This CDR3 is 16 amino acids long. CDR3 region: CASSDGTGGSYNEQFF.

This chain links TRBV7-2 with TRBJ2-3; TCRdb reports TRBD1, a call that lacks DNA to check it against. Germline CDR1 reads SGHTA; CDR2 reads FQGNSA. This CDR3 is 13 amino acids long. CDR3 in amino acids: CASSSWGGDTQYF. Based on the CDR3 plus reference TRBV7-2 and TRBJ2-3, the full variable domain is GAGVSQSPSNKVTEKGKDVELRCDPISGHTALYWYRQSLGQGLEFLIYFQGNSAPDKSGLPSDRFSAERTGGSVSTLTIQRTQQEDSAVYLCASSSWGGDTQYFGPGTRLTVL.

This chain links TRBV29-1 with TRBJ2-5; TCRdb designates TRBD1, a call that cannot be tested without DNA. Germline V gene sequence: CDR1 SQVTM, CDR2 ANQGSEA. CDR3 length: 13 amino acids. The CDR3 reads CSVGGSYQETQYF.

The rearrangement joins TRBV29-1 to TRBJ2-1. Germline V lookup: CDR1 SQVTM, CDR2 ANQGSEA. The CDR3 covers 13 residues. The CDR3 reads CSVDSDGYNEQFF.

The rearrangement uses TRBV6-5 and TRBJ1-2. The CDR3 spans 12 residues. Germline loops: CDR1 MNHEY, CDR2 SVGAGI. This chain's CDR3 is CASSSPNYGYTF.

The J gene is TRBJ2-7, the V gene TRBV28; TCRdb lists TRBD1, though no DNA is available to test this call. This CDR3 has 16 residues. Germline V lookup: CDR1 MDHEN, CDR2 SYDVKM. CDR3 in amino acids: CASSLSPTGSGYEQYF.

The chain combines TRBV9 with TRBJ1-2; TCRdb returns TRBD1, unconfirmable since there is no DNA. The CDR3 consists of 13 residues. Germline V gene data show CDR1 as SGDLS and CDR2 as YYNGEE. This CDR3 reads CASSPPSRTSYTF.

The rearrangement joins TRBV6-1 to TRBJ2-5; the TCRdb call, TRBD2, lacks DNA for checking. Germline CDR1 reads MNHNS; CDR2 reads SASEGT. This CDR3 contains 15 residues. The CDR3 loop is CASSEVDWEVETQYF.

V gene TRBV27 combines with J gene TRBJ2-1; TCRdb returns TRBD2, unconfirmable since there is no DNA. The CDR3 covers 14 residues. Germline CDR1 is MNHEY and CDR2 is SMNVEV (reference sequence). CDR3 sequence reads: CASSLLAGGGEQFF.

The gene calls are TRBV28 and TRBJ2-6; TCRdb's assignment of TRBD1 cannot be checked, as there is no DNA. The germline V gene encodes CDR1 MDHEN and CDR2 SYDVKM. This CDR3 spans 20 amino acids. The CDR3 region is CASSSGASGQGLSGANVLTF.